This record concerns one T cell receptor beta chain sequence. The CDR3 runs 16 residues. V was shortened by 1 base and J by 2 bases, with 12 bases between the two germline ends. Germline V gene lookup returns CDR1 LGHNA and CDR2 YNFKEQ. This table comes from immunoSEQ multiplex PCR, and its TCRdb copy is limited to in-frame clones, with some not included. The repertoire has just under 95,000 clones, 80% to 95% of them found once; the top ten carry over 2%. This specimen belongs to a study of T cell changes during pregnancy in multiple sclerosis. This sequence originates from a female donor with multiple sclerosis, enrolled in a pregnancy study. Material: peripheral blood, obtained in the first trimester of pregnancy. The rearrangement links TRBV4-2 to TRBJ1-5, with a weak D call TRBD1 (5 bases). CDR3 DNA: TGTGCCAGCAGCCAAGGCGGGGGGGATGGCAATCAGCCCCAGCATTTT. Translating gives CASSQGGGDGNQPQHF.